The clone carrying this T cell receptor beta chain has only a few counts. TCRdb recomputed calls from the RACE reads with MiXCR, one row per CDR3 protein. The table includes over 95,000 distinct CDR3 sequences, about an eighth detected once. CDR3 length equals 15 residues. Per germline, CDR1 LNHDA and CDR2 SQIVND (reference sequence). Trimming cost V 7 bases and J 2 bases; bases outside gene matches: 9. The entry originates in a study of human T cells and chemical hapten exposure. Noted time point: patch test 1, 2 weeks after DPC sensitization. Documented treatment: therapeutic diphenylcyclopropenone sensitization with weekly scalp DPC.

The chain has TRBV19 and TRBJ2-7; 9 bases align to TRBD2. The sample was whole blood, taken in connection with sensitization to the hapten diphenylcyclopropenone (DPC). The TCR was taken from a woman aged 35 to 49 with alopecia areata. Some clones in this sample may be carry-over from other donors' samples. CDR3 in amino acids: CASTTAGGSPYEQYF. CDR3 bases: TGTGCCAGTACCACAGCGGGAGGTAGCCCCTACGAGCAGTACTTC.